Listed here are 27 T cell receptor beta chains from one sample, sequenced in a study of identical twins. TCRdb called the 5' RACE reads again in MiXCR, with one record for every CDR3 protein. Of some 320,000 distinct CDR3 sequences in the sample, 10% to 15% were seen once. This sample also appeared in a second study, on yellow fever vaccine responses in identical twins.

The sequencing input was CD8+ T cells sorted from blood. All receptors derive from a woman aged 18-29 years in good health.

The V and J genes are TRBV29-1 and TRBJ2-7; D remains ambiguous. CDR1 and CDR2 from the germline V gene are SQVTM and ANQGSEA. V lost 3 bases, J lost 4 bases, and 7 bases lay in between. The CDR3 loop spans 11 amino acids. For the CDR3, the DNA is TGCAGCGTTGACTCCGGGTACGAGCAGTACTTC. It specifies CSVDSGYEQYF.

This sequence joins TRBV18 and TRBJ2-7; D might be TRBD2 (5 bases). Trimming took 2 bases from V and 7 from J, leaving 21 bases between them. This CDR3 is 16 amino acids long. Germline V gene sequence: CDR1 KGHSH, CDR2 LQKENI. CDR3: CASSPERVQRWEEQYV. The CDR3 region has the DNA TGTGCCAGCTCACCAGAACGGGTCCAGCGATGGGAGGAGCAGTACGTC.

A few counts support this clonotype. J is TRBJ2-6 and V is TRBV27, with 9 bases matching TRBD1. V gave up 5 bases and J gave up 4 bases; unmatched junction bases: 9. CDR1 is MNHEY, CDR2 SMNVEV, per germline (reference sequence). This CDR3 has 17 amino acids. The CDR3 DNA follows: TGTGCCAGCAGTGGGGGACAGGGTCTCTCAGGGGCCAACGTCCTGACTTTC. It is translated as CASSGGQGLSGANVLTF.

This clonotype was recorded at least ten times. CDR3 loop: CASSQEMMGLAEAYEQYF. DNA for the CDR3: TGCGCCAGCAGCCAAGAAATGATGGGACTAGCGGAAGCCTACGAGCAGTACTTC. This chain links TRBV4-1 with TRBJ2-7; 11 nucleotides line up with TRBD2. Germline V gene sequence: CDR1 MGHRA, CDR2 YSYEKL. The CDR3 runs 18 residues. After removal of 0 bases from V and 2 bases from J, the junction contained 9 bases not matched to a gene.

This clonotype has a count of ten or more. This chain connects TRBV27 to TRBJ2-3; 9 bases align to TRBD1. V trimming: 9 bases; J trimming: 5 bases; junction bases outside the gene matches: 12. Germline V gives CDR1 MNHEY, CDR2 SMNVEV (reference sequence). The CDR3 sequence is 15 residues long. The CDR3 DNA is TGTGCCAGTGCGCCCCGGGACAGGGCCGGAGATACGCAGTATTTT. It is translated as CASAPRDRAGDTQYF.

This clonotype was counted a few times. The chain has TRBV6-1 and TRBJ2-7; weak D call: TRBD1 (5 bases). Germline assignment: CDR1 MNHNS and CDR2 SASEGT. Deletions cut 3 bases from V and 0 bases from J, with 15 bases between. The CDR3 runs 16 residues. The DNA of the CDR3 is TGTGCCAGCAGTGATGCGTTTGGACAACTCTCCTACGAGCAGTACTTC. Its protein product is CASSDAFGQLSYEQYF.

This clonotype was seen a handful of times. This chain's CDR3 is CASSDYGKNEQFF. The CDR3 nucleotides read TGTGCCAGCAGTGACTACGGAAAAAATGAGCAGTTCTTC. The chain links TRBV2 to TRBJ2-1; D remains unclear. The CDR3 has 13 amino acids. The V end was cut by 3 bases, the J end by 7 bases, with 10 bases between. Germline CDR1 and CDR2: SNHLY and FYNNEI.

This clonotype was detected only a few times. This chain connects TRBV12-3 or TRBV12-4 to TRBJ2-2, with a possible D match to TRBD2 (5 bases). The ends were cut back, 6 bases at V and 3 bases at J, with 14 bases in the middle. The length of the CDR3 is 15 residues. The CDR3 is CASSRRTRDTGELFF. For the CDR3, the DNA is TGTGCCAGCAGCCGCCGAACTAGAGACACCGGGGAGCTGTTTTTT.

Details on this clonotype: Just one base apart from a much larger clone, this may be a read error. CDR3 loop: CASSLELRRPLHF. CDR3 bases: TGTGCCAGCAGCTTAGAGTTGAGGCGTCCTCTCCACTTT. The chain couples TRBV7-8 to TRBJ1-6; no definite D call. The germline CDR1 and CDR2 sequences are SGHVS and FQNEAQ. The CDR3 loop spans 13 amino acids. Trimming left V 1 base short and J 16 bases short, with 14 bases between.

This clonotype has at least ten counts. The rearrangement uses TRBV7-6 and TRBJ1-5, with 7 positions matching TRBD1. With V trimmed by 2 bases and J by 5 bases, 12 bases remained unmatched. Germline CDR1 SGHVS, CDR2 FNYEAQ. The CDR3 contains 17 residues. The chain's CDR3 is CASSLPGTARTHQPQHF. The CDR3 DNA reads TGTGCCAGCAGCTTACCCGGGACAGCCAGGACCCATCAGCCCCAGCATTTT.

The chain couples TRBV2 to TRBJ2-7; TRBD2 is a possible D gene (5 bases). The germline V gene encodes CDR1 SNHLY and CDR2 FYNNEI. The V end was cut by 2 bases, the J end by 5 bases, with 13 bases between. There are 14 residues in the CDR3. CDR3 amino acids: CASSESEAADEQYF. The DNA for the CDR3 is TGTGCCAGCAGTGAAAGCGAGGCAGCGGACGAGCAGTACTTC.

This clonotype appeared once. CDR3 sequence reads: CASSPNPSGGYTGELFF. In nucleotides, the CDR3 is TGCGCCAGCAGCCCAAATCCTAGCGGGGGGTACACCGGGGAGCTGTTTTTT. The chain recombines TRBV5-1 with TRBJ2-2, with 11 bases fitting TRBD2. With V trimmed by 4 bases and J by 3 bases, 8 bases remained unmatched. The length of the CDR3 is 17 residues. In germline, CDR1 is SGHRS, CDR2 YFSETQ.

This clonotype was found a few times. This chain joins TRBV7-9 and TRBJ2-5; D may be TRBD2 (7 bases). Germline lookup yields CDR1 SEHNR and CDR2 FQNEAQ (reference sequence). This CDR3 is built from 14 residues. V lost 6 bases, J lost 2 bases, and 13 bases lay in between. For the CDR3, the DNA is TGTGCCAGCAGTCCAAAGGGGGGGCAAGAGACCCAGTACTTC. The encoded protein is CASSPKGGQETQYF.

The gene calls are TRBV20-1 and TRBJ1-4, with D unresolved. V lost 0 bases and J 1 base, leaving 9 bases between the germline ends. The V gene's germline CDR1 is DFQATT and CDR2 SNEGSKA (reference sequence). The CDR3 length is 15 residues. The CDR3 bases are TGCAGTGCTAGAGATCTTACGGAAACTAATGAAAAACTGTTTTTT. Encoded protein: CSARDLTETNEKLFF.

This sequence joins TRBV12-3 or TRBV12-4 and TRBJ2-2; 10 nucleotides match TRBD2. The CDR3 covers 19 residues. The ends lost 6 bases at V and 3 bases at J; junction bases unmatched: 16. Here the CDR3 reads CASSSLEGRLAGDTGELFF. CDR3 sequence (DNA): TGTGCCAGCAGCTCACTTGAGGGACGGCTAGCGGGGGACACCGGGGAGCTGTTTTTT.

V is TRBV3-1 and J is TRBJ2-5; 7 nucleotides line up with TRBD2. The V segment lost 0 bases and the J segment 3 bases; nucleotides outside the gene matches: 10. This CDR3 comprises 17 residues. Looked up from germline, CDR1 is LGHDT and CDR2 is YNNKEL (reference sequence). CDR3 sequence (DNA): TGTGCCAGCAGCCAAGAAGTAGTTTGGGGGGGGGAAGAGACCCAGTACTTC. Protein sequence: CASSQEVVWGGEETQYF.

This clonotype occurred a few times. J is TRBJ1-2 and V is TRBV9; TRBD1 agrees at 7 bases. Germline-derived CDR1 and CDR2 are SGDLS and YYNGEE. With 6 bases clipped from V and 8 bases from J, the junction kept 10 bases outside the gene matches. This CDR3 is built from 13 residues. The CDR3 loop reads CASTAQGHGGYTF. The CDR3 DNA sequence: TGTGCCAGCACCGCACAGGGGCACGGGGGCTACACCTTC.

The chain uses TRBV12-3 or TRBV12-4 and TRBJ2-3; no firm D call. The CDR3 covers 13 residues. The V and J ends lost 8 bases and 4 bases respectively, with 13 bases between them. Written as DNA, the CDR3 is TGTGCCAGCTCTTGGCTAGTGGCAGATACGCAGTATTTT. The encoded protein is CASSWLVADTQYF.

This chain links TRBV4-1 with TRBJ2-5; the D gene could be TRBD1 or TRBD2 (5 bases each). Germline-derived CDR1 and CDR2 are MGHRA and YSYEKL. V shed 3 bases and J shed 0 bases, with 14 bases lying between them. The CDR3 runs 16 residues. The CDR3 protein is CASSHRTGAYQETQYF. CDR3 bases: TGCGCCAGCAGCCACCGTACCGGGGCGTACCAAGAGACCCAGTACTTC.

In its sample, this clonotype was seen many times. This chain links TRBV7-8 with TRBJ2-5; 13 bases align to TRBD2. V was pared by 4 bases and J by 4 bases, with 12 bases of the junction left unmatched. Germline V lookup: CDR1 SGHVS, CDR2 FQNEAQ. The CDR3 has 18 amino acids. CDR3 sequence: CASSSPEETSGRGETQYF. In DNA form, the CDR3 reads TGTGCCAGCAGCTCCCCGGAGGAAACTAGCGGGAGGGGAGAGACCCAGTACTTC.

Many counts were recorded for this clonotype. The rearrangement uses TRBV2 and TRBJ2-1; D uncertain. The CDR3 has 13 amino acids. With 6 bases removed from V and 2 bases from J, the gap between germline ends came to 8 bases. Germline V gene sequence: CDR1 SNHLY, CDR2 FYNNEI. The CDR3 DNA sequence: TGTGCCAGCAGCGCCTCAACCTACAATGAGCAGTTCTTC. The encoded protein is CASSASTYNEQFF.

At least ten counts were recorded for this clonotype. This rearrangement joins TRBV4-1 to TRBJ1-1, with a weak D call TRBD1 (6 bases). Germline V gives CDR1 MGHRA, CDR2 YSYEKL. V lost 1 base and J lost 8, with 8 bases in between. The CDR3 consists of 12 residues. CDR3 protein: CASSQVGTEAFF. In nucleotides, the CDR3 is TGCGCCAGCAGCCAAGTGGGGACAGAAGCTTTCTTT.

This clonotype was observed a few times. The chain couples TRBV7-9 to TRBJ2-1; D unresolved. The CDR3 has 14 amino acids. CDR1 SEHNR and CDR2 FQNEAQ come from the germline V gene (reference sequence). V was cut by 8 bases and J by 5 bases, with 16 bases left in between. The CDR3 coding sequence is TGTGCCAGCTTTAATGGGGATATCCACAATGAGCAGTTCTTC. Translated: CASFNGDIHNEQFF.

This clonotype was counted between two and nine times. The genes are TRBV29-1 and TRBJ2-1, with 11 bases aligning to TRBD2. The CDR3 is made up of 16 amino acids. V lost 6 bases, J lost 7 bases, and 14 bases stayed unmatched. The V gene's germline CDR1 is SQVTM and CDR2 ANQGSEA. This chain's CDR3 is CSVLAGEFNPVNEQFF. Here the CDR3 DNA reads TGCAGCGTACTAGCGGGAGAATTTAACCCCGTGAATGAGCAGTTCTTC.

The CDR3 DNA reads as TGTGCCAGCAGTGAACCGACCGGATACTCTGGGGCCAACGTCCTGACTTTC. The encoded protein is CASSEPTGYSGANVLTF. J is TRBJ2-6 and V is TRBV2; D gene ambiguous. Germline lookup yields CDR1 SNHLY and CDR2 FYNNEI. V dropped 2 bases and J dropped 0 bases, with 11 bases sitting between them. This CDR3 is built from 17 residues.

This clonotype was counted only a few times. The chain employs TRBV4-1 and TRBJ1-1; no firm D call. The V gene's germline CDR1 is MGHRA and CDR2 YSYEKL. The CDR3 is made up of 12 amino acids. V lost 3 bases and J 8 bases, leaving 10 bases between the germline ends. The CDR3 DNA is TGCGCCAGCAGCCACACACGGAACGAAGCTTTCTTT. It codes for CASSHTRNEAFF.

This clonotype was seen more than once but under ten times. This chain joins TRBV6-2 or TRBV6-3 and TRBJ2-1; 7 bases align to TRBD2. From germline, CDR1 is MNHEY and CDR2 SVGEGT. This CDR3 has 14 amino acids. With 4 bases clipped from V and 10 bases from J, the junction kept 10 bases outside the gene matches. The CDR3: CASSSLADPGEQFF. The CDR3 DNA is TGTGCCAGCAGTTCCCTAGCGGATCCAGGGGAGCAGTTCTTC.